Below, one T cell receptor (beta chain) is given with its context. Its target is not known. Unmatched junction bases numbered 3, after V lost 9 bases and J lost 4 bases. Germline CDR1 is LNHDA and CDR2 is SQIVND (reference sequence). CDR3 length equals 12 residues. This sample is drawn from a study of early T cells in non-severe SARS-CoV-2 infection. Findings and caveats of the study: Sequences matched to VDJdb favored anti-spike CD8 responses, while private and CD4 specificities were missed.

MiXCR, applied by TCRdb to the 5' RACE reads, yields one record per CDR3 protein. The profile shows under 65,000 distinct CDR3 sequences, roughly an eighth of them singletons. The chain recombines TRBV19 with TRBJ2-3; 8 nucleotides line up with TRBD1. The source is an adult who was a healthcare worker with PCR-confirmed SARS-CoV-2 infection or an uninfected control (not recorded which). The sample was whole blood, taken at baseline. The CDR3 is CASKTGADTQYF. CDR3 DNA: TGTGCCAGCAAGACAGGGGCAGATACGCAGTATTTT.